There are a few counts of the clone carrying this T cell receptor (beta chain). The data belong to a study of shared clonotypes between healthy human individuals. Study-wide context: The cohort comprised a couple of women and a few men. Their ages spanned 18 to 49 years.

Trimming stripped 6 bases from V and 4 bases from J, with 13 bases between. CDR1 and CDR2 from the germline V gene are MNHNY and SVGAGI (reference sequence). CDR3 size: 14 residues. Some clones are missing from TCRdb's copy, which holds only in-frame ones; the method was immunoSEQ multiplex PCR. The sample carries some 1 million clones, approximately 68% recorded once. The chain joins TRBV6-6 to TRBJ1-5, with D possibly being TRBD1 (6 bases). Material: memory CD4+ T cells sorted from blood. Documented subset: CD45RA-negative fraction. The sequence was collected from a man in his late teens or twenties in good health. CDR3 protein: CASSPQGKNQPQHF. As DNA, the CDR3 is TGTGCCAGCAGCCCTCAGGGGAAAAATCAGCCCCAGCATTTT.